The clone carrying this T cell receptor (beta chain) was seen a single time. These data belong to a study of blood T cell repertoires in COVID-19. About the study: The origin of the acute and convalescent COVID-19 samples was the United States, Italy and Spain.

Profiling relied on immunoSEQ multiplex PCR, and the TCRdb table lists in-frame clones only, not all of them. The sample contains 150,000 or so clones, approximately 90% of which appear only once. Clinical history reported by participants formed the basis on which cohorts were assigned. Participants classified as exposed had met a COVID-19 case within 2 weeks before study entry. Trimming pared 2 bases from V and 5 bases from J, leaving 10 bases between. This CDR3 has 13 amino acids. Germline CDR1 GTSNPN, CDR2 SVGIG (reference sequence). This sequence originates from a woman between 35 and 50 years old who had been exposed to COVID-19. The chain has TRBV30 and TRBJ1-5; D may be TRBD1 (5 bases). The sample consisted of PBMCs or T cells enriched from blood (not recorded which). CDR3 in DNA: TGTGCCTGGAGTAAAGGGGAGGATCAGCCCCAGCATTTT. Translated: CAWSKGEDQPQHF.